This T cell receptor (beta chain) was retrieved from a study of brain T cells in children with intractable seizures. Germline CDR1 SGHAT, CDR2 FQNNGV. The length of the CDR3 is 15 residues. V lost 4 bases and J 0 bases, leaving 12 bases between the germline ends. As concerns this clone: Its target is not known.

Only cases whose brain tissue showed the highest T cell transcript signatures were sequenced. Pre-surgery treatment included at least one anti-epileptic drug. Sequenced by immunoSEQ multiplex PCR; TCRdb stores in-frame clones only, minus some. The table shows 70,000 to 85,000 clones, with about 93% occurring only once. Study results and caveats: Only CDR3 sequence similarity suggested viral specificity, without known HCMV serostatus. Pre- and post-surgery blood differed in depth, so pre-surgery absences may be undersampling.

The sequencing used peripheral blood, collected at surgery. This clonotype was obtained from a girl aged 2-10 years with Rasmussen encephalitis and intractable seizures. This chain joins TRBV11-2 and TRBJ2-5, with D possibly being TRBD2 (7 bases). The CDR3 DNA sequence: TGTGCCAGCAGCTGGCGGGGGCAGTACCAAGAGACCCAGTACTTC. Protein sequence: CASSWRGQYQETQYF.